The 17 T cell receptor beta chains presented below share a single source sample, sequenced in a study of control samples from healthy donors and cancer patients. The repertoire was sequenced with immunoSEQ multiplex PCR; TCRdb's copy has only in-frame clones and lacks some. Among 48,000 or so clones listed, roughly 93% were seen once. The sequencing input was PBMCs. These receptors were collected from a woman in her fifties or sixties with head and neck cancer.

The chain has TRBV29-1 and TRBJ1-2; maybe TRBD1 (6 bases). Germline V gene sequence: CDR1 SQVTM, CDR2 ANQGSEA. Deletions cut 4 bases from V and 4 bases from J, with 16 bases between. This CDR3 has 14 amino acids. CDR3 loop: CSVGGPPGSYGYTF. CDR3 sequence (DNA): TGCAGCGTTGGGGGGCCGCCCGGGAGCTATGGCTACACCTTC.

The chain recombines TRBV5-1 with TRBJ2-7, with a weak D call TRBD1 (6 bases). Looked up from germline, CDR1 is SGHRS and CDR2 is YFSETQ. CDR3 length equals 14 residues. V lost 2 bases and J lost 2, with 11 bases in between. The CDR3 here is CASSFTDRPYEQYF. In nucleotides, the CDR3 is TGCGCCAGCAGCTTTACCGACAGGCCCTACGAGCAGTACTTC.

The chain has TRBV19 and TRBJ2-3, with 9 positions matching TRBD2. Germline V gene sequence: CDR1 LNHDA, CDR2 SQIVND (reference sequence). With 5 bases clipped from V and 4 bases from J, the junction kept 7 bases outside the gene matches. The CDR3 covers 15 residues. The DNA of the CDR3 is TGTGCCAGTAGTCTCTTAGCGGGGGCGGCAGATACGCAGTATTTT. This sequence encodes CASSLLAGAADTQYF.

The V and J genes are TRBV30 and TRBJ2-7; 10 bases line up with TRBD2. The CDR3 runs 16 residues. Trimming cost V 3 bases and J 3 bases; bases outside gene matches: 11. Germline values: CDR1 GTSNPN, CDR2 SVGIG (reference sequence). The CDR3 bases are TGTGCCTGGAGCCCCCTTCTAGCGGGAGCGCACTACGAGCAGTACTTC. Its protein product is CAWSPLLAGAHYEQYF.

This clone was seen only once. This chain connects TRBV4-1 to TRBJ2-7; D gene ambiguous. V was pared by 1 base and J by 1 base, with 20 bases between. Per the germline V gene, CDR1 is MGHRA and CDR2 is YSYEKL. The length of the CDR3 is 18 residues. CDR3 nucleotide sequence: TGCGCCAGCAGCCAAGTAGTCAGCCAGGCGGTTCCTTCCTACGAGCAGTACTTC. This encodes CASSQVVSQAVPSYEQYF.

This clone was found a few times. This chain uses TRBV2 with TRBJ1-2, with a weak D call TRBD1 (6 bases). Germline-derived CDR1 and CDR2 are SNHLY and FYNNEI. The CDR3 covers 14 residues. The V and J ends lost 5 bases and 5 bases respectively, with 15 bases between them. CDR3 sequence (DNA): TGTGCCAGCAGTTACGCAGGGGAGGGGTATGGCTACACCTTC. Translating gives CASSYAGEGYGYTF. The full variable domain, its missing parts supplied by reference TRBV2 and TRBJ1-2, is EPEVTQTPSHQVTQMGQEVILRCVPISNHLYFYWYRQILGQKVEFLVSFYNNEISEKSEIFDDQFSVERPDGSNFTLKIRSTKLEDSAMYFCASSYAGEGYGYTFGSGTRLTVV.

This clone is a singleton in its sample. The chain uses TRBV3-1 (or the pseudogene TRBV3-2) and TRBJ2-1, with unresolved D. Germline V gene sequence: CDR1 LGHDT, CDR2 YNNKEL (reference sequence). Trimming shortened V by 3 bases and J by 9 bases, and 15 bases separated the two germline ends. The CDR3 has 14 amino acids. The CDR3 DNA sequence: TGTGCCAGCAGCCAGTTGGTTTGGGTGACTGAGCAGTTCTTC. Encoded protein: CASSQLVWVTEQFF.

CDR3 region: CAWSGGYEQYF. CDR3 bases: TGTGCCTGGAGTGGGGGCTACGAGCAGTACTTC. J is TRBJ2-7 and V is TRBV30; D gene unclear. Germline loops: CDR1 GTSNPN, CDR2 SVGIG (reference sequence). V was cut by 1 base and J by 3 bases, with 4 bases left in between. This CDR3 has 11 amino acids.

V and J are TRBV11-2 and TRBJ2-7; TRBD2 agrees at 11 bases. J gave up 6 bases and V 2 bases, and 9 bases lay outside the gene matches. CDR3 length equals 16 residues. Germline CDR1 SGHAT, CDR2 FQNNGV. This CDR3 is CASSLNTSGRKTEQYF. CDR3 sequence (DNA): TGTGCCAGCAGCTTAAATACTAGCGGGAGAAAAACCGAGCAGTACTTC.

The chain joins TRBV2 to TRBJ2-2; 10 positions match TRBD2. Germline CDR1 is SNHLY and CDR2 is FYNNEI. The CDR3 runs to 17 residues. With 1 base clipped from V and 0 bases from J, the junction kept 2 bases outside the gene matches. CDR3 sequence reads: CASSEGLAGSNTGELFF. The CDR3 DNA is TGTGCCAGCAGTGAAGGACTAGCGGGTTCGAACACCGGGGAGCTGTTTTTT.

The V gene is TRBV6-5, the J gene TRBJ1-1; D remains unclear. Trimming took off 6 bases at V and 0 bases at J, with 8 bases between the two ends. Germline CDR1 MNHEY, CDR2 SVGAGI. This CDR3 has 13 residues. Here the CDR3 reads CASRPTMNTEAFF. For the CDR3, the DNA is TGTGCCAGCAGACCCACTATGAACACTGAAGCTTTCTTT.

The chain carries TRBV5-6 and TRBJ1-2; 9 bases line up with TRBD1. CDR3 length: 14 residues. Germline CDR1 SGHDT, CDR2 YYEEEE. V was pared by 5 bases and J by 7 bases, with 9 bases of the junction left unmatched. Written as DNA, the CDR3 is TGTGCCAGCAGGGCCGGGACAGGGTCGAGTGGCTACACCTTC. Its protein is CASRAGTGSSGYTF.

The chain has TRBV9 and TRBJ2-2; 11 positions match TRBD1. The germline V gene has CDR1 SGDLS and CDR2 YYNGEE. With V trimmed by 3 bases and J by 7 bases, 5 bases remained unmatched. This CDR3 has 15 residues. In nucleotides, the CDR3 is TGTGCCAGCAGCGGGACAGGGGGCGCCGGCGGGGAGCTGTTTTTT. Protein product: CASSGTGGAGGELFF.

The chain is built from TRBV12-5 and TRBJ2-4; D might be TRBD1 (6 bases). Germline CDR1 is LGHNT and CDR2 is FRNRAP. This CDR3 contains 15 residues. Trimming left V 7 bases short and J 3 bases short, with 16 bases between. The CDR3 reads CASAPPGDGKNIQYF. The CDR3 bases are TGTGCTAGTGCCCCCCCAGGGGACGGCAAAAACATTCAGTACTTC.

V gene TRBV19 combines with J gene TRBJ1-5; D is undetermined. Germline CDR1 is LNHDA and CDR2 is SQIVND (reference sequence). The CDR3 consists of 14 residues. V was trimmed by 6 bases and J by 1 base, leaving 10 bases between them. CDR3 coding DNA: TGTGCCAGTAGACCAGACCCGAGCAATCAGCCCCAGCATTTT. Protein: CASRPDPSNQPQHF.

The chain links TRBV18 to TRBJ1-6; no clear D. Trimming cost V 6 bases and J 7 bases, with 7 bases left between them. Germline-derived CDR1 and CDR2 are KGHSH and LQKENI. This CDR3 is 12 amino acids long. CDR3 region: CASSPENSPLHF. CDR3 in DNA: TGTGCCAGCTCCCCAGAGAATTCACCCCTCCACTTT.

The CDR3 sequence: CASSQDIGTASQDYGYTF. In nucleotides, the CDR3 is TGTGCCAGCAGCCAAGATATTGGGACAGCGAGCCAAGACTATGGCTACACCTTC. The chain links TRBV14 to TRBJ1-2; TRBD1 agrees at 7 bases. The CDR3 has 18 amino acids. Germline V lookup: CDR1 SGHDN, CDR2 FVKESK. With 0 bases clipped from V and 3 bases from J, the junction kept 13 bases outside the gene matches.